The 28 T cell receptor beta chains below all came from one sample that was sequenced in a study of graft-versus-host responses after intestinal transplantation. Clones were sequenced by immunoSEQ multiplex PCR, and TCRdb holds only the in-frame ones, with some missing. The sample lists several thousand clones; approximately 90% were seen once. Here the sequenced sample was PBMCs, taken 83 days after transplant. These receptors were obtained from a human patient who received an intestinal transplant, so some T cells may come from the graft donor.

CDR3 protein: CASRGTGVNTGELFF. The CDR3 DNA follows: TGTGCCAGCAGAGGGACAGGGGTTAACACCGGGGAGCTGTTTTTT. The rearrangement uses TRBV2 and TRBJ2-2; 10 nucleotides agree with TRBD1. Trimming took 6 bases from V and 2 from J; bases not matched to a gene: 3. CDR3 size: 15 residues. In germline, CDR1 is SNHLY, CDR2 FYNNEI.

V gene TRBV2 combines with J gene TRBJ1-1; D not resolved. The CDR3 runs to 13 residues. Per the germline V gene, CDR1 is SNHLY and CDR2 is FYNNEI. V dropped 5 bases and J dropped 7 bases, with 14 bases sitting between them. CDR3 sequence (DNA): TGTGCCAGCAGTATACAAAGGGAAATTGAAGCTTTCTTT. Translating gives CASSIQREIEAFF.

The chain employs TRBV6-5 and TRBJ1-4; D uncertain. Looked up from germline, CDR1 is MNHEY and CDR2 is SVGAGI. The CDR3 covers 15 residues. Trimming took 6 bases from V and 0 from J, leaving 11 bases between them. The CDR3 loop is CASRIGPATNEKLFF. The CDR3 nucleotides read TGTGCCAGCAGGATTGGGCCTGCAACTAATGAAAAACTGTTTTTT.

The chain employs TRBV5-1 and TRBJ1-3; 8 bases fit TRBD1. Losses at the gene ends were 0 bases for V and 6 bases for J; bases not matched to a gene: 2. The CDR3 runs 14 residues. In germline, CDR1 is SGHRS, CDR2 YFSETQ. The CDR3 spells CASSLGQGSNTIYF. The CDR3 nucleotides are TGCGCCAGCAGCTTGGGACAGGGGTCAAACACCATATATTTT.

The gene calls are TRBV5-1 and TRBJ2-2; no clear D. CDR1 SGHRS and CDR2 YFSETQ come from the germline V gene. V was clipped by 7 bases and J by 6 bases, with 19 bases between them. The CDR3 has 15 residues. CDR3 residues: CASRFGPELSGELFF. For the CDR3, the DNA is TGCGCCAGCCGGTTCGGCCCGGAGTTGTCCGGGGAGCTGTTTTTT.

The V and J genes are TRBV9 and TRBJ2-7, with a weak D call TRBD2 (6 bases). Germline-derived CDR1 and CDR2 are SGDLS and YYNGEE. This CDR3 is built from 14 residues. V lost 4 bases and J lost 2, with 13 bases in between. DNA of the CDR3: TGTGCCAGCAGCCCAACGGGACTGCCCTACGAGCAGTACTTC. Its translation: CASSPTGLPYEQYF.

The chain is built from TRBV28 and TRBJ2-7, with 7 bases lining up with TRBD2. V shed 2 bases and J 5 bases; nucleotides not matched to a gene: 6. This CDR3 spans 14 amino acids. CDR1 MDHEN and CDR2 SYDVKM come from the germline V gene. In DNA form, the CDR3 reads TGTGCCAGCAGTTTAGCGGGGGTTTACAACGAGCAGTACTTC. Its protein product is CASSLAGVYNEQYF.

The chain joins TRBV4-2 to TRBJ2-3; D is perhaps TRBD2 (7 bases). Germline V gene sequence: CDR1 LGHNA, CDR2 YNFKEQ. CDR3 size: 17 residues. V was shortened by 0 bases and J by 5 bases, with 18 bases between the two germline ends. Written as DNA, the CDR3 is TGTGCCAGCAGCCAAGATGGAGACGGCGGGGGCGGAGATACGCAGTATTTT. Its protein product is CASSQDGDGGGGDTQYF.

V and J are TRBV4-1 and TRBJ2-7, with 9 bases that match TRBD1. The V gene end was trimmed by 0 bases and the J gene end by 3 bases; junction bases not matched to a gene: 6. The CDR3 is made up of 16 amino acids. Germline lookup yields CDR1 MGHRA and CDR2 YSYEKL. The DNA of the CDR3 is TGCGCCAGCAGCCAAGATAGGGGACAGGGCGTCTACGAGCAGTACTTC. It codes for CASSQDRGQGVYEQYF.

This chain joins TRBV28 and TRBJ2-7; possibly TRBD1 or TRBD2 for D (5 bases each). This CDR3 is 14 amino acids long. Trimming pared 5 bases from V and 3 bases from J, leaving 14 bases between. Germline assignment: CDR1 MDHEN and CDR2 SYDVKM. The CDR3 DNA reads as TGTGCCAGCAGTAGACCGGGACGATTCTACGAGCAGTACTTC. This sequence encodes CASSRPGRFYEQYF.

This chain connects TRBV27 to TRBJ2-7; D is ambiguous. The CDR3 is 13 amino acids. V was cut by 6 bases and J by 5 bases, with 14 bases left in between. CDR1 is MNHEY and CDR2 is SMNVEV in the germline V gene (reference sequence). Here the CDR3 reads CASRYSASNEQYF. CDR3 coding DNA: TGTGCCAGCAGATACAGTGCTTCCAACGAGCAGTACTTC.

The chain has TRBV28 and TRBJ2-3; perhaps TRBD2 as D (6 bases). The CDR3 loop spans 16 amino acids. With 5 bases removed from V and 3 bases from J, the gap between germline ends came to 18 bases. The germline V gene has CDR1 MDHEN and CDR2 SYDVKM. CDR3 nucleotides: TGTGCCAGCAGTCTCCCCCTTCCTGGAGGGACAGATACGCAGTATTTT. Residues: CASSLPLPGGTDTQYF.

CDR3 nucleotide sequence: TGTGCCAGCAGCCCCGCTACATATGGCAAAAACATTCAGTACTTC. Encoded protein: CASSPATYGKNIQYF. V gene TRBV6-5 combines with J gene TRBJ2-4, with unresolved D. The germline CDR1 and CDR2 sequences are MNHEY and SVGAGI. V shed 6 bases and J shed 3 bases, with 15 bases lying between them. The CDR3 has 15 amino acids.

This chain connects TRBV11-2 to TRBJ2-2; no definite D call. This CDR3 has 14 amino acids. Germline V gene lookup returns CDR1 SGHAT and CDR2 FQNNGV. The ends were cut back, 5 bases at V and 0 bases at J, with 7 bases in the middle. Written as DNA, the CDR3 is TGTGCCAGCAGCGTAATATCGAACACCGGGGAGCTGTTTTTT. This encodes CASSVISNTGELFF.

This clone has a handful of counts. V and J are TRBV6-5 and TRBJ2-2, with D possibly being TRBD1 (5 bases). V was shortened by 4 bases and J by 8 bases, with 20 bases between the two germline ends. CDR1 is MNHEY, CDR2 SVGAGI, per germline. This CDR3 is built from 16 residues. CDR3 bases: TGTGCCAGCAGTTTATACTCGGACATTCCAGATGGGGAGCTGTTTTTT. Its protein product is CASSLYSDIPDGELFF.

The rearrangement links TRBV6-4 to TRBJ2-1, with 8 nucleotides matching TRBD2. The CDR3 covers 15 residues. With 3 bases clipped from V and 5 bases from J, the junction kept 6 bases outside the gene matches. In germline, CDR1 is MRHNA, CDR2 SNTAGT. CDR3 DNA sequence: TGTGCCAGCAGTGATCGAGCGGGGGCCCACAATGAGCAGTTCTTC. Protein product: CASSDRAGAHNEQFF.

The rearrangement joins TRBV18 to TRBJ2-3; D remains ambiguous. The CDR3 is 15 residues long. CDR1 is KGHSH, CDR2 LQKENI, per germline. V gave up 2 bases and J gave up 0 bases, with 9 bases separating them. CDR3: CASSPRIASTDTQYF. The CDR3 region has the DNA TGTGCCAGCTCACCAAGGATAGCTAGCACAGATACGCAGTATTTT.

The chain recombines TRBV4-1 with TRBJ1-1; TRBD1 might be the D (6 bases). V was clipped by 6 bases and J by 1 base, with 9 bases between them. CDR1 is MGHRA and CDR2 is YSYEKL in the germline V gene. The CDR3 spans 13 residues. CDR3 sequence reads: CASRRGGNTEAFF. DNA of the CDR3: TGCGCCAGCAGGCGAGGGGGGAACACTGAAGCTTTCTTT.

The chain carries TRBV7-9 and TRBJ2-5; 8 bases align to TRBD2. J was trimmed by 5 bases and V by 2 bases; bases with no gene match: 4. Germline lookup yields CDR1 SEHNR and CDR2 FQNEAQ (reference sequence). The CDR3 consists of 14 residues. The CDR3 is CASSLLAGGETQYF. The CDR3 DNA follows: TGTGCCAGCAGCTTACTAGCGGGTGGGGAGACCCAGTACTTC.

The table lists this clone with a few counts. The chain combines TRBV6-5 with TRBJ2-1, with no clear D. CDR3 length equals 13 residues. Trimming took 5 bases from V and 4 from J, leaving 9 bases between them. Germline V CDR1 and CDR2: MNHEY, SVGAGI. CDR3 in DNA: TGTGCCAGCAGTAGACAAGATTACAATGAGCAGTTCTTC. Translating gives CASSRQDYNEQFF.

CDR3 loop: CASSPEGVQEETQYF. Written as DNA, the CDR3 is TGCGCCAGCAGCCCGGAAGGGGTTCAGGAAGAGACCCAGTACTTC. The chain is built from TRBV4-1 and TRBJ2-5; TRBD1 might be the D (5 bases). Trimming stripped 4 bases from V and 3 bases from J, with 15 bases between. The CDR3 has 15 amino acids. Germline V gives CDR1 MGHRA, CDR2 YSYEKL.

This sequence joins TRBV7-3 and TRBJ2-1, with 7 bases fitting TRBD1. The CDR3 runs 14 residues. V lost 5 bases and J lost 10; bases outside the gene matches: 11. Germline assignment: CDR1 SGHTA and CDR2 FQGTGA. This CDR3 reads CASSPGQVAGEQFF. CDR3 in DNA: TGTGCCAGCAGCCCTGGACAGGTCGCAGGCGAGCAGTTCTTC.

The chain joins TRBV18 to TRBJ2-4, with TRBD1 identical over 7 bases. J gave up 1 base and V 5 bases, and 14 bases lay outside the gene matches. Looked up from germline, CDR1 is KGHSH and CDR2 is LQKENI. The CDR3 runs to 18 residues. CDR3 protein: CASSAGTAAAWAKNIQYF. In DNA form, the CDR3 reads TGTGCCAGCTCAGCCGGGACAGCGGCCGCCTGGGCCAAAAACATTCAGTACTTC.

This chain connects TRBV6-1 to TRBJ1-2; D gene unclear. CDR3 length equals 11 residues. V was clipped by 7 bases and J by 4 bases, with 7 bases between them. Germline CDR1 and CDR2: MNHNS and SASEGT. The CDR3 spells CASTHVYGYTF. CDR3 bases: TGTGCCAGCACCCATGTCTATGGCTACACCTTC.

DNA for the CDR3: TGTGCCAGCAGTTTACAGAGGATGGCCCAGTACTTC. The encoded protein is CASSLQRMAQYF. The J gene is TRBJ2-7, the V gene TRBV28; D unresolved. CDR1 and CDR2 (germline): MDHEN, SYDVKM. The CDR3 consists of 12 residues. The V gene lost 2 bases and the J gene lost 10 bases, with 12 bases spanning the gap.

The V and J genes are TRBV30 and TRBJ1-3, with 9 bases lining up with TRBD1. This CDR3 comprises 23 residues. Losses at the gene ends were 1 base for V and 0 bases for J; bases not matched to a gene: 25. Germline CDR1 reads GTSNPN; CDR2 reads SVGIG (reference sequence). The CDR3: CAWSELIQPGTGPTMNSGNTIYF. As DNA, the CDR3 is TGTGCCTGGAGTGAATTAATTCAACCCGGGACAGGGCCTACTATGAACTCTGGAAACACCATATATTTT.

This clone showed up just once. The junction differs from germline at one of its ends, possibly a read error. The chain joins TRBV4-1 to TRBJ2-1; D call uncertain. This CDR3 has 15 residues. Germline V gives CDR1 MGHRA, CDR2 YSYEKL. This CDR3 reads CASSQPIGSFNEQFF. CDR3 nucleotides: TGCGCCAGCAGCCAACCTATCGGGTCCTTCAATGAGCAGTTCTTC.

This clone turned up a few times. A much larger clone sits a single nucleotide away, making a read error possible. The chain has TRBV2 and TRBJ2-2; perhaps TRBD2 as D (7 bases). Per germline, CDR1 SNHLY and CDR2 FYNNEI. CDR3 length: 14 residues. V lost 8 bases to trimming and J lost 5 bases, with 15 bases between them. CDR3 sequence (DNA): TGTGCCAGCGGAGGGGCGGGGGCGACCGGGGAGCTGTTTTTT. Protein sequence: CASGGAGATGELFF.